The clone carrying this T cell receptor beta chain was seen a single time. Additional DNA sequences in this sample encode the identical CDR3. These data belong to a study of shared clonotypes between healthy human individuals. The CDR3 consists of 14 residues. Looked up from germline, CDR1 is SGHRS and CDR2 is YFSETQ. The ends were cut back, 0 bases at V and 4 bases at J, with 10 bases in the middle. TCRdb's copy holds only in-frame clones and misses some; the assay was immunoSEQ multiplex PCR. The sample holds roughly 2.2 million clones, 90% to 95% seen once. The source is a man aged 18-30 years in good health. Some clones in this sample may be carry-over from other donors' samples. This chain joins TRBV5-1 and TRBJ2-5; D is perhaps TRBD2 (6 bases). The specimen was naive CD4+ T cells from PBMCs. As for subset: CD45RA+ positively selected. The chain's CDR3 is CASSLAGAGETQYF. CDR3 bases: TGCGCCAGCAGCTTGGCAGGAGCGGGAGAGACCCAGTACTTC. The whole variable domain, remainder taken from reference TRBV5-1 and TRBJ2-5, is KAGVTQTPRYLIKTRGQQVTLSCSPISGHRSVSWYQQTPGQGLQFLFEYFSETQRNKGNFPGRFSGRQFSNSRSEMNVSTLELGDSALYLCASSLAGAGETQYFGPGTRLLVL.